Following are 17 T cell receptor beta chains from one sample sequenced in a study of PD-1 blockade in mismatch repair-deficient tumors (dated by TCRdb to about 2017). Libraries were constructed by the immunoSEQ multiplex PCR assay. TCRdb took this table from immuneACCESS and kept in-frame rearrangements with V and J called. Such tables lack part of the clones; where checked against another copy, unresolved V genes explain under half of the gap, and the rest is unexplained. The sample profile shows 40,000 to 65,000 clones; around 85% of them were found once. The top ten constitute roughly 8.7% of the sample. Material: peripheral blood, obtained approximately 18 weeks after starting pembrolizumab. Every receptor here comes from an adult with mismatch repair-deficient cancer.

This clone was detected only a few times. This sequence joins TRBV11-3 and TRBJ1-1; D is uncertain. This CDR3 spans 11 amino acids. V lost 4 bases to trimming and J lost 8 bases, with 8 bases between them. CDR1 SGHNT and CDR2 YENEEA come from the germline V gene. CDR3 in amino acids: CASSSSLEAFF. The CDR3 DNA follows: TGTGCCAGCAGCTCCTCATTGGAAGCTTTCTTT.

The chain links TRBV5-4 to TRBJ1-1; no clear D gene. V was shortened by 0 bases and J by 1 base, with 13 bases between the two germline ends. The germline V gene encodes CDR1 SGHNT and CDR2 YYREEE (reference sequence). The CDR3 totals 16 residues. The CDR3 loop is CASSLDLLDSNTEAFF. The CDR3 DNA reads as TGTGCCAGCAGCTTGGACCTCTTAGACTCGAACACTGAAGCTTTCTTT.

The CDR3 sequence: CAWTQRTSGGLDTQYF. The CDR3 bases are TGTGCCTGGACCCAGAGGACTAGCGGGGGTTTGGATACGCAGTATTTT. J is TRBJ2-3 and V is TRBV30, with TRBD2 matching over 13 bases. CDR1 is GTSNPN, CDR2 SVGIG, per germline (reference sequence). The junction had 10 bases not matched to a gene; V was cut back by 4 bases and J by 6 bases. This CDR3 is 16 amino acids long.

The count of this clone is one. The germline gene is not matched at one end of the junction; a read error may be the cause. V usage is TRBV5-1 and J usage is TRBJ1-1; possibly TRBD1 for D (6 bases). Germline V gene data show CDR1 as SGHRS and CDR2 as YFSETQ. The CDR3 is 13 residues long. The CDR3: CVSSSGQTHEAFF. The CDR3, as DNA: TGCGTCAGCAGCTCCGGACAGACCCATGAAGCTTTCTTT.

J is TRBJ1-6 and V is TRBV23-1; D call uncertain. TRBV23-1 qualifies as an ORF whose function is uncertain. V lost 0 bases, J lost 7 bases, and 13 bases lay in between. The CDR3 is made up of 16 amino acids. The DNA of the CDR3 is TGCGCCAGCAGTCAATCCGGCCAGAGGAAAAATTCACCCCTCCACTTT. Its protein is CASSQSGQRKNSPLHF.

This clone appeared once. The chain couples TRBV7-9 to TRBJ2-7; D perhaps matches TRBD1 (5 bases). This CDR3 has 15 residues. V was clipped by 1 base and J by 2 bases, with 12 bases between them. Germline assignment: CDR1 SEHNR and CDR2 FQNEAQ (reference sequence). CDR3 nucleotide sequence: TGTGCCAGCAGCTTAGAGGGGTTTGACACCTACGAGCAGTACTTC. Its protein product is CASSLEGFDTYEQYF. Looking up the rest from reference TRBV7-9 and TRBJ2-7 gives the full variable domain: DTGVSQNPRHKITKRGQNVTFRCDPISEHNRLYWYRQTLGQGPEFLTYFQNEAQLEKSRLLSDRFSAERPKGSFSTLEIQRTEQGDSAMYLCASSLEGFDTYEQYFGPGTRLTVT.

V is TRBV6-1 and J is TRBJ2-7; a weak D match, TRBD2 (5 bases). Germline V gene lookup returns CDR1 MNHNS and CDR2 SASEGT. V was cut by 6 bases and J by 2 bases, with 11 bases left in between. This CDR3 has 13 amino acids. The CDR3 DNA is TGTGCCAGCAGCAAGTCCGGGACCTACGAGCAGTACTTC. Translating gives CASSKSGTYEQYF.

The chain couples TRBV5-5 to TRBJ2-7; D call uncertain. This CDR3 has 12 amino acids. The V gene's germline CDR1 is SGHKS and CDR2 YYEKEE (reference sequence). The ends were cut back, 4 bases at V and 5 bases at J, with 10 bases in the middle. DNA for the CDR3: TGTGCCAGCAGCCTCCTGTCTGACGAGCAGTACTTC. Translating gives CASSLLSDEQYF.

This chain connects TRBV2 to TRBJ2-7; TRBD2 agrees at 7 bases. V trimming: 5 bases; J trimming: 2 bases; junction bases outside the gene matches: 9. The CDR3 loop spans 15 amino acids. Germline V gives CDR1 SNHLY, CDR2 FYNNEI. For the CDR3, the DNA is TGTGCCAGCAGTATTTTAGCGGGTGGGACCTACGAGCAGTACTTC. Translation gives CASSILAGGTYEQYF.

The chain employs TRBV25-1 and TRBJ1-4; TRBD1 matches 7 bases. The CDR3 covers 14 residues. The J segment lost 4 bases and the V segment lost 6 bases, leaving 5 bases of the junction unmatched. CDR1 and CDR2 (germline): MGHDK, SYGVNS. This CDR3 reads CASSPTGFNEKLFF. DNA of the CDR3: TGTGCCAGCAGCCCGACAGGGTTTAATGAAAAACTGTTTTTT.

This chain uses TRBV5-6 with TRBJ2-7; unclear D gene. V dropped 5 bases and J dropped 5 bases, with 17 bases sitting between them. Germline V CDR1 and CDR2: SGHDT, YYEEEE. The CDR3 totals 14 residues. The CDR3 DNA reads TGTGCCAGCAGTATAGTAGGCCGGGTCCACGAGCAGTACTTC. Its translation is CASSIVGRVHEQYF.

The V call is TRBV9, the J call TRBJ2-3; D ambiguous. The CDR3 contains 17 residues. Trimming removed 4 bases from V and 0 bases from J, with 18 bases in between. CDR1 and CDR2 from the germline V gene are SGDLS and YYNGEE. The CDR3 loop reads CASSPRPLSSSTDTQYF. CDR3 coding DNA: TGTGCCAGCAGCCCCCGCCCTTTGAGCTCTAGCACAGATACGCAGTATTTT.

This rearrangement joins TRBV14 to TRBJ2-1; a weak D match, TRBD2 (6 bases). Germline CDR1 and CDR2: SGHDN and FVKESK. The CDR3 is 12 amino acids. The germline V and J ends were trimmed by 9 bases and 6 bases, with 12 bases remaining between them. The CDR3 reads CASGTQFNEQFF. Here the CDR3 DNA reads TGTGCCAGTGGGACTCAATTCAATGAGCAGTTCTTC.

J is TRBJ2-1 and V is TRBV7-9; D is unresolved. This CDR3 contains 15 residues. The V end lost 1 base, the J end lost 7 bases, and 14 bases lay between the germline ends. The germline gives CDR1 SEHNR, CDR2 FQNEAQ (reference sequence). CDR3 sequence: CASSLEAATSNEQFF. The CDR3 nucleotides read TGTGCCAGCAGCTTAGAGGCGGCTACCTCGAATGAGCAGTTCTTC.

In its sample, this clone was seen many times. This chain connects TRBV6-6 to TRBJ2-7; D remains unclear. Trimming left V 6 bases short and J 3 bases short, with 9 bases between. There are 12 residues in the CDR3. Germline assignment: CDR1 MNHNY and CDR2 SVGAGI (reference sequence). As DNA, the CDR3 is TGTGCCAGCAGCCGTGACGGCTACGAGCAGTACTTC. Amino acid sequence: CASSRDGYEQYF.

Sample share makes this clone medium-sized. This chain uses TRBV10-1 with TRBJ2-7; D unresolved. CDR1 is WNHNN and CDR2 is SYGVQD in the germline V gene (reference sequence). V lost 3 bases to trimming and J lost 0 bases, with 6 bases between them. This CDR3 has 13 amino acids. The CDR3, as DNA: TGCGCCAGCAGTGATTCCCACTCCTACGAGCAGTACTTC. Its translation: CASSDSHSYEQYF.

This clone was observed a few times. The V gene is TRBV19, the J gene TRBJ2-7, with 12 bases aligning to TRBD2. CDR1 and CDR2 (germline): LNHDA, SQIVND (reference sequence). The CDR3 contains 14 residues. Unmatched junction bases numbered 4, after V lost 5 bases and J lost 5 bases. The CDR3 is CASSLRTSGNEQYF. The CDR3 nucleotides are TGTGCCAGTAGTCTGAGGACTAGCGGGAACGAGCAGTACTTC.